This paragraph reports one T cell receptor beta chain. This entry is derived from a study of blood T cell repertoires in COVID-19. Study overall: PBMCs, B-cell-depleted T cells, or T cells provided the cDNA or gDNA that made up the material.

Trimming at V came to 2 bases and at J to 9 bases, leaving 9 bases not matched to a gene. Germline values: CDR1 MDHEN, CDR2 SYDVKM. The CDR3 extends over 16 amino acids. TCRdb's table, derived via immunoSEQ multiplex PCR, lists solely in-frame clones and lacks some. Here the sample spans about 90,000 clones, 85% being singletons. The sequenced sample consisted of peripheral blood. The TCR originated in a middle-aged man with acute or convalescent COVID-19. The rearrangement joins TRBV28 to TRBJ2-7; 14 nucleotides match TRBD2. This CDR3 is CASSLARTSGGIWQYF. CDR3 nucleotide sequence: TGTGCCAGCAGTTTAGCTAGGACTAGCGGGGGGATATGGCAGTACTTC.